This entry lists 18 T cell receptor beta chains sequenced from one sample in a study of molecular identifiers for immune sequencing clone quantification. TCRdb reanalysed the PCR reads using MiXCR and keeps one entry per CDR3 protein. The sample has 7,500 to 10,000 distinct CDR3 sequences, 15% to 20% seen once. The sequenced sample was naive CD8+ T cells from blood, with Jurkat cell RNA spiked in. Subset meaning: FACS-sorted CD8+CD4-CCR7+CD45RA+ naive T cells. The source of these receptors is a human donor in good health. Some libraries in this study had Jurkat cell RNA spiked in.

By share, this clonotype ranks as medium-sized (0.01 to 0.1%). The chain is built from TRBV29-1 and TRBJ2-5, with a possible D match to TRBD2 (6 bases). Germline loops: CDR1 SQVTM, CDR2 ANQGSEA. CDR3 length: 12 residues. Trimming pared 6 bases from V and 2 bases from J, leaving 10 bases between. The CDR3 DNA follows: TGCAGCGTCGCCGGACTACAAGAGACCCAGTACTTC. Encoded protein: CSVAGLQETQYF.

This clonotype appeared many times. This chain joins TRBV5-1 and TRBJ2-5; D unclear. CDR3 length equals 13 residues. Germline V CDR1 and CDR2: SGHRS, YFSETQ. Trimming took off 0 bases at V and 4 bases at J, with 7 bases between the two ends. CDR3 nucleotide sequence: TGCGCCAGCAGCTTGGCCACCGGAGAGACCCAGTACTTC. This gives the protein CASSLATGETQYF.

This clonotype is medium-sized. The CDR3 here is CASSGINEKLFF. The CDR3 nucleotides read TGTGCCAGCAGCGGGATCAATGAAAAACTGTTTTTT. This rearrangement joins TRBV6-5 to TRBJ1-4; D gene unclear. The V end lost 6 bases, the J end lost 5 bases, and 7 bases lay between the germline ends. Germline values: CDR1 MNHEY, CDR2 SVGAGI. This CDR3 region has 12 residues.

This clonotype is medium-sized. The CDR3 nucleotides are TGTGCCAGCAGTGACAGGGGGTCCCTCGGAGATACGCAGTATTTT. It yields the protein CASSDRGSLGDTQYF. The rearrangement links TRBV6-1 to TRBJ2-3, with 7 bases fitting TRBD1. The CDR3 totals 15 residues. With V trimmed by 3 bases and J by 5 bases, 8 bases remained unmatched. In germline, CDR1 is MNHNS, CDR2 SASEGT.

The chain carries TRBV20-1 and TRBJ2-7; no firm D call. The CDR3 totals 13 residues. Germline CDR1 DFQATT, CDR2 SNEGSKA (reference sequence). The V gene lost 5 bases and the J gene lost 1 base, with 12 bases spanning the gap. For the CDR3, the DNA is TGCAGTGCTTCTCTAACGGATTCCTACGAGCAGTACGTC. The encoded protein is CSASLTDSYEQYV.

As regards this clonotype: The conserved final phenylalanine or tryptophan is absent from the CDR3, which likely points to a read error. The chain joins TRBV10-3 to TRBJ1-2; 8 bases agree with TRBD1. The CDR3 sequence is 15 residues long. The junction had 8 bases not matched to a gene; V was cut back by 2 bases and J by 6 bases. Germline lookup yields CDR1 ENHRY and CDR2 SYGVKD. The CDR3 sequence is CAISETGGGDHGYTL. The DNA for the CDR3 is TGTGCCATCAGTGAGACAGGGGGTGGCGACCATGGCTACACCCTC.

In its sample, this clonotype ranks as medium-sized. The chain employs TRBV5-1 and TRBJ2-5; D is undetermined. The germline V and J ends were trimmed by 0 bases and 4 bases, with 4 bases remaining between them. This CDR3 is 12 amino acids long. Germline assignment: CDR1 SGHRS and CDR2 YFSETQ. DNA of the CDR3: TGCGCCAGCAGCTTGGCCGGAGAGACCCAGTACTTC. Protein product: CASSLAGETQYF.

This clonotype is deemed medium-sized. The J gene is TRBJ2-7, the V gene TRBV4-3, with D maybe TRBD2 (6 bases). Germline assignment: CDR1 LGHNA and CDR2 YSLEER. Trimming cost V 4 bases and J 2 bases, with 15 bases left between them. The CDR3 runs 15 residues. CDR3 residues: CASSPDWSGPYEQYF. The CDR3 DNA reads TGCGCCAGCAGCCCAGATTGGAGCGGGCCCTACGAGCAGTACTTC.

This clonotype was counted at least ten times. The V call is TRBV10-3, the J call TRBJ1-1; TRBD1 agrees at 10 bases. The V and J ends lost 4 bases and 5 bases, in that order; junction bases with no gene match: 7. CDR3 length equals 15 residues. Germline V lookup: CDR1 ENHRY, CDR2 SYGVKD. The CDR3 loop reads CAISGGQGDSTEAFF. The CDR3 DNA reads as TGTGCCATCAGTGGAGGACAGGGGGATTCGACTGAAGCTTTCTTT.

The chain links TRBV11-2 to TRBJ2-7, with 7 positions matching TRBD1. The J segment lost 3 bases and the V segment lost 0 bases, leaving 5 bases of the junction unmatched. CDR3 length: 15 residues. Germline loops: CDR1 SGHAT, CDR2 FQNNGV. The CDR3 DNA is TGTGCCAGCAGCTTAGAGGGGACAGACGGCTACGAGCAGTACTTC. Amino acids: CASSLEGTDGYEQYF.

By share of the sample, this clonotype is medium-sized. The rearrangement joins TRBV4-1 to TRBJ2-5; no clear D. Trimming removed 3 bases from V and 1 base from J, with 9 bases in between. This CDR3 spans 14 amino acids. Germline-derived CDR1 and CDR2 are MGHRA and YSYEKL. The CDR3 bases are TGCGCCAGCAGCCAGAGTACGTTCCAAGAGACCCAGTACTTC. It yields the protein CASSQSTFQETQYF.

Ten or more counts support this clonotype. This chain uses TRBV27 with TRBJ2-7; D tentatively fits TRBD1 or TRBD2 (6 bases each). V was cut by 1 base and J by 5 bases, with 12 bases left in between. The germline V gene has CDR1 MNHEY and CDR2 SMNVEV (reference sequence). The CDR3 is 14 amino acids. The CDR3 nucleotides read TGTGCCAGCAGTTTATTGGGGGGCCCCCACGAGCAGTACTTC. As protein: CASSLLGGPHEQYF.

The chain links TRBV13 to TRBJ1-2, with TRBD1 matching 8 bases. Trimming took 5 bases from V and 5 from J; bases not matched to a gene: 4. Germline V gene lookup returns CDR1 PRHDT and CDR2 FYEKMQ (reference sequence). CDR3 length: 13 amino acids. As DNA, the CDR3 is TGTGCCAGCAGCCCTGACAGGGGATATGGCTACACCTTC. Amino acid sequence: CASSPDRGYGYTF.

This clonotype is judged medium-sized. This chain joins TRBV30 and TRBJ2-3; the D gene is possibly TRBD2 (5 bases). V lost 4 bases to trimming and J lost 6 bases, with 14 bases between them. The CDR3 consists of 13 residues. Per germline, CDR1 GTSNPN and CDR2 SVGIG (reference sequence). The CDR3 region has the DNA TGTGCCTGGACCGTGGACTCCGCGGATACGCAGTATTTT. This gives the protein CAWTVDSADTQYF.

Judged by abundance, this clonotype is medium-sized. The chain links TRBV3-1 to TRBJ2-2; D remains unclear. Per germline, CDR1 LGHDT and CDR2 YNNKEL (reference sequence). Trimming cost V 8 bases and J 3 bases, with 16 bases left between them. This CDR3 is 15 amino acids long. As DNA, the CDR3 is TGTGCCAGCCAAACAACGCCCACACACACCGGGGAGCTGTTTTTT. Its protein product is CASQTTPTHTGELFF. Looking up the rest from reference TRBV3-1 and TRBJ2-2 gives the full variable domain: DTAVSQTPKYLVTQMGNDKSIKCEQNLGHDTMYWYKQDSKKFLKIMFSYNNKELIINETVPNRFSPKSPDKAHLNLHINSLELGDSAVYFCASQTTPTHTGELFFGEGSRLTVL.

The rearrangement uses TRBV29-1 and TRBJ2-3; TRBD2 matches 10 bases. The CDR3 contains 15 residues. J gave up 1 base and V 1 base, and 2 bases lay outside the gene matches. Germline CDR1 reads SQVTM; CDR2 reads ANQGSEA. The CDR3 nucleotides are TGCAGCGTTGAAGCGGGGACTAGCGGCACAGATACGCAGTATTTT. Its translation is CSVEAGTSGTDTQYF.

Turning to this clonotype: In this CDR3 the conserved last residue, phenylalanine or tryptophan, is missing, so a read error is likely. The chain uses TRBV18 and TRBJ2-7, with 9 bases fitting TRBD1. The germline CDR1 and CDR2 sequences are KGHSH and LQKENI. The V gene end was trimmed by 3 bases and the J gene end by 1 base; junction bases not matched to a gene: 1. The CDR3 runs 14 residues. The CDR3 nucleotides are TGTGCCAGCTCACCCGGGACAGGGTCCTACGAGCAGTACCTC. Its protein is CASSPGTGSYEQYL.

In its sample, this clonotype ranks as medium-sized. The gene calls are TRBV25-1 and TRBJ2-5; D not certain. Looked up from germline, CDR1 is MGHDK and CDR2 is SYGVNS. The V gene lost 3 bases and the J gene lost 5 bases, with 10 bases spanning the gap. This CDR3 spans 13 amino acids. The CDR3 protein is CASSDRFGETQYF. CDR3 bases: TGTGCCAGCAGTGACAGGTTCGGCGAGACCCAGTACTTC.